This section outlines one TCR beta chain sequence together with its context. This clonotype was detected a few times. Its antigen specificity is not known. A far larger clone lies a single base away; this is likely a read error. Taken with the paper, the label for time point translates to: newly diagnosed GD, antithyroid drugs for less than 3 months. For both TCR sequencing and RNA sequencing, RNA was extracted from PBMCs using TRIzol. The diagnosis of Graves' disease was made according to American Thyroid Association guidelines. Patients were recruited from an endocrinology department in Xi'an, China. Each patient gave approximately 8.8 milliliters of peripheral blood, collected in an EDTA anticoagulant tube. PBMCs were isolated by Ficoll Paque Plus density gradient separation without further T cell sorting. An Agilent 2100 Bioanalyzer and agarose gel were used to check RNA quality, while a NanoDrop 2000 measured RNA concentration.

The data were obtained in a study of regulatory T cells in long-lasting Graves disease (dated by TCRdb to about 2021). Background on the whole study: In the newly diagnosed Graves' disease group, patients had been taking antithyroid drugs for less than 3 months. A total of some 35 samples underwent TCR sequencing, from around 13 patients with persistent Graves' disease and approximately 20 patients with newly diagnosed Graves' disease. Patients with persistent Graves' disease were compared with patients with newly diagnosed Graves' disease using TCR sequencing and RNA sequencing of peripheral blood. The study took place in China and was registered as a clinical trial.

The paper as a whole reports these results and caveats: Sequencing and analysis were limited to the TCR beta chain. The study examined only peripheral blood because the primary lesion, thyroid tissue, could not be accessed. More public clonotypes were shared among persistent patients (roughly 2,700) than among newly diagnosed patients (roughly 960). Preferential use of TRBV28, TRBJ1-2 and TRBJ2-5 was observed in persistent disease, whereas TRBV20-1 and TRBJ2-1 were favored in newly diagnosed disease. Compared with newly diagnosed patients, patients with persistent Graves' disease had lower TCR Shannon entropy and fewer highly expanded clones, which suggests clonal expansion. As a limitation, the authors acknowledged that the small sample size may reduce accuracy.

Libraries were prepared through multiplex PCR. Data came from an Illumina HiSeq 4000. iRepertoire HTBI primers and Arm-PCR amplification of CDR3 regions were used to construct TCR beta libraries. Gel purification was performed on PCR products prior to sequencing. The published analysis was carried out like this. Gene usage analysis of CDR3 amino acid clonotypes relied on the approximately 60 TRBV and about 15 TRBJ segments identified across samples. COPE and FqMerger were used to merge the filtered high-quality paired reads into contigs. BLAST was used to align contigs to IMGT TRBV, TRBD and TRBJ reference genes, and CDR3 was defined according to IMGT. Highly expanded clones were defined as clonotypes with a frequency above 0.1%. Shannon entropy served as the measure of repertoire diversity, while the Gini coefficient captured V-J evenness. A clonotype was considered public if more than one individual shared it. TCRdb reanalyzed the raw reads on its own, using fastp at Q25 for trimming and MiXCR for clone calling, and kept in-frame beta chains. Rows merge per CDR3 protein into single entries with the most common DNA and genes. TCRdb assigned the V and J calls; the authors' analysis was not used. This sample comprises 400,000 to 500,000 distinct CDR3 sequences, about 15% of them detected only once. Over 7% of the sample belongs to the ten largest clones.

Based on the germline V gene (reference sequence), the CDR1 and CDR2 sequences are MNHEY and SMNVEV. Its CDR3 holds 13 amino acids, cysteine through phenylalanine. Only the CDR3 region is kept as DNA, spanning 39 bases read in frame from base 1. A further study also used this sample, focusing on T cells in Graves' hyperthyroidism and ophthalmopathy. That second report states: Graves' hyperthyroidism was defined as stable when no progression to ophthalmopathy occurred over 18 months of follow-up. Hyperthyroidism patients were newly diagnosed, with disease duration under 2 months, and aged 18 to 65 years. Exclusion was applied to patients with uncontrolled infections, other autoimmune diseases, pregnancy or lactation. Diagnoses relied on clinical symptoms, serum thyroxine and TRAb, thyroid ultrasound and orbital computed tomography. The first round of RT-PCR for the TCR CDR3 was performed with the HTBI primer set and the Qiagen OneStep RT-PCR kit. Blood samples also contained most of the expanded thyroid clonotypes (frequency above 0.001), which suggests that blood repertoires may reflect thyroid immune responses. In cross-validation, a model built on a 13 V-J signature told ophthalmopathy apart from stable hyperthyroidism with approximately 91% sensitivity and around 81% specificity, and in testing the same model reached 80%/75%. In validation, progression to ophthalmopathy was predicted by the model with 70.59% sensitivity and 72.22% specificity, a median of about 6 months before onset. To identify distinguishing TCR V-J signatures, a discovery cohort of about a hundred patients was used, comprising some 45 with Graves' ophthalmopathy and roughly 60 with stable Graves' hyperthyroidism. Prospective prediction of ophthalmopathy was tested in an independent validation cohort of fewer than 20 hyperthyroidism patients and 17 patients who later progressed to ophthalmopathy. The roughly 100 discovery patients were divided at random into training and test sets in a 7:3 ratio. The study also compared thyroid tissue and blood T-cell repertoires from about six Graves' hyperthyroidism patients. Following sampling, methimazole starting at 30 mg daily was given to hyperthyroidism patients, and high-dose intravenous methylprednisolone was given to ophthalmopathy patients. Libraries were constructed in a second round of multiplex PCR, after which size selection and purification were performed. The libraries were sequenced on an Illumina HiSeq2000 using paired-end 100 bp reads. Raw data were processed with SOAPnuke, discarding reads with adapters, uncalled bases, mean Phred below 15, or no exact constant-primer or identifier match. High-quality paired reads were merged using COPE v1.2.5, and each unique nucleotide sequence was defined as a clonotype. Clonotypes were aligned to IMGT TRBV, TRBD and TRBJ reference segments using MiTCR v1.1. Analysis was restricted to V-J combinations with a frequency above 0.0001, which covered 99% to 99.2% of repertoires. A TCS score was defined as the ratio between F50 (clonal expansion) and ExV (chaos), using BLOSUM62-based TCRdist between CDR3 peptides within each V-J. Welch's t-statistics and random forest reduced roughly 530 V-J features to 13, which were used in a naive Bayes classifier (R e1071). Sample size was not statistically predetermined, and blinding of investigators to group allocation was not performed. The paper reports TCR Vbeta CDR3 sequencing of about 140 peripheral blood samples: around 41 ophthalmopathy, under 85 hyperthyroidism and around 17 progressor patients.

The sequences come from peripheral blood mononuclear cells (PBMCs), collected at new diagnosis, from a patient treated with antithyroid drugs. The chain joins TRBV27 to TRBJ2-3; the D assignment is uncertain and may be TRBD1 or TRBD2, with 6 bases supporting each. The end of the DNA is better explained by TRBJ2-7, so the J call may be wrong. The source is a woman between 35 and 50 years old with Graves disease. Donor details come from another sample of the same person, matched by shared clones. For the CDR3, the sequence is CAGSLGGGYEQYF. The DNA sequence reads TGTGCCGGCAGTTTAGGAGGGGGCTACGAGCAGTACTTC.